The entry that follows covers one T cell receptor (beta chain) sequence. Its antigen remains unidentified. The entry originates in a study of shared clonotypes between healthy human individuals. Findings and limits, study-wide: In contrast to clonotypes shared by all four donors, non-shared clonotypes had lower generation probabilities.

TCRdb's copy holds only in-frame clones and misses some; the assay was immunoSEQ multiplex PCR. The repertoire includes about 710,000 clones, over 55% of them detected once, and 1.8% sits in the top ten. The CDR3 runs to 13 residues. With 5 bases removed from V and 0 bases from J, the gap between germline ends came to 7 bases. CDR1 MDHEN and CDR2 SYDVKM come from the germline V gene. This sequence originates from a woman aged 25 to 45 in good health. V gene TRBV28 combines with J gene TRBJ1-2; no reliable D call. The specimen sequenced was memory CD4+ T cells sorted from blood. Subset denoted: CD45RA-negative fraction. CDR3 amino acids: CASSRSSNYGYTF. Here the CDR3 DNA reads TGTGCCAGCAGTAGGAGCTCTAACTATGGCTACACCTTC.